A single sample is the source of the 28 T cell receptor beta chains below, sequenced in a study of control samples from healthy donors and cancer patients. Measured with immunoSEQ multiplex PCR; TCRdb has only the in-frame clones, and not every one. The sample contains under 150,000 clones, 70% to 90% of which appear only once. The source material was blood. All receptors derive from a man aged 60 to 75 in good health.

The rearrangement joins TRBV5-6 to TRBJ1-1; no firm D call. Germline V CDR1 and CDR2: SGHDT, YYEEEE. The CDR3 length is 16 residues. The V and J ends lost 0 bases and 6 bases respectively, with 18 bases between them. CDR3 sequence reads: CASSLVGAAVVAEAFF. CDR3 in DNA: TGTGCCAGCAGCTTGGTTGGCGCAGCTGTTGTGGCTGAAGCTTTCTTT.

V and J are TRBV28 and TRBJ2-3, with 7 bases matching TRBD2. The CDR3 totals 15 residues. V lost 6 bases and J lost 5; bases outside the gene matches: 11. Looked up from germline, CDR1 is MDHEN and CDR2 is SYDVKM. The CDR3 here is CASRTGGNRGDTQYF. The CDR3 DNA reads TGTGCCAGCAGGACCGGGGGGAATCGAGGAGATACGCAGTATTTT.

The V and J genes are TRBV9 and TRBJ2-3; D is ambiguous. Trimming shortened V by 4 bases and J by 0 bases, and 9 bases separated the two germline ends. The CDR3 loop spans 14 amino acids. CDR1 SGDLS and CDR2 YYNGEE come from the germline V gene. Here the CDR3 DNA reads TGTGCCAGCAGCACGAGGATTAGCACAGATACGCAGTATTTT. As protein: CASSTRISTDTQYF.

A word on this clone: The same CDR3 can be traced to other DNA sequences in this sample. This chain uses TRBV19 with TRBJ1-1; D is unresolved. Deletions cut 3 bases from V and 0 bases from J, with 5 bases between. In germline, CDR1 is LNHDA, CDR2 SQIVND (reference sequence). This CDR3 region has 13 residues. For the CDR3, the DNA is TGTGCCAGTAGTATTGGCATGAACACTGAAGCTTTCTTT. Amino acids: CASSIGMNTEAFF.

This clone has a single count. V is TRBV7-2 and J is TRBJ1-5; D is unclear. Germline CDR1 reads SGHTA; CDR2 reads FQGNSA. Trimming took off 6 bases at V and 1 base at J, with 7 bases between the two ends. The CDR3 is 13 amino acids. The CDR3 here is CASSTMSNQPQHF. DNA for the CDR3: TGTGCCAGCAGTACAATGAGCAATCAGCCCCAGCATTTT.

The chain has TRBV5-5 and TRBJ1-1, with 7 bases aligning to TRBD1. Unmatched junction bases numbered 11, after V lost 4 bases and J lost 5 bases. Germline V CDR1 and CDR2: SGHKS, YYEKEE (reference sequence). The CDR3 is 15 residues long. Here the CDR3 reads CASSPPLAGGTEAFF. In DNA, the CDR3 is TGTGCCAGCAGCCCCCCTTTGGCAGGGGGGACTGAAGCTTTCTTT.

V usage is TRBV19 and J usage is TRBJ1-2; possibly TRBD1 for D (6 bases). V lost 3 bases and J lost 1, with 15 bases in between. Germline-derived CDR1 and CDR2 are LNHDA and SQIVND (reference sequence). This CDR3 spans 16 amino acids. CDR3 nucleotides: TGTGCCAGTAGTATTGGCAGGGGATACCTTAACTATGGCTACACCTTC. This sequence encodes CASSIGRGYLNYGYTF.

The rearrangement links TRBV4-1 to TRBJ2-7; 8 nucleotides line up with TRBD1. Germline CDR1 and CDR2: MGHRA and YSYEKL. The CDR3 length is 15 residues. J gave up 0 bases and V 4 bases, and 5 bases lay outside the gene matches. CDR3 amino acids: CASSLGQASSYEQYF. The CDR3 region has the DNA TGCGCCAGCAGCCTGGGACAGGCAAGCTCCTACGAGCAGTACTTC.

The J gene is TRBJ2-6, the V gene TRBV5-1, with 10 bases fitting TRBD1. From germline, CDR1 is SGHRS and CDR2 YFSETQ. This CDR3 is built from 18 residues. With 0 bases clipped from V and 0 bases from J, the junction kept 3 bases outside the gene matches. For the CDR3, the DNA is TGCGCCAGCAGCTTGGTGGGACAGGGGAGCTCTGGGGCCAACGTCCTGACTTTC. This encodes CASSLVGQGSSGANVLTF.

This clone was seen a few times. This chain links TRBV19 with TRBJ1-5; TRBD1 agrees at 7 bases. Unmatched junction bases numbered 7, after V lost 4 bases and J lost 4 bases. The CDR3 has 15 residues. Germline values: CDR1 LNHDA, CDR2 SQIVND (reference sequence). CDR3 region: CASSTQTGVNQPQHF. CDR3 bases: TGTGCCAGTAGTACACAAACAGGGGTGAATCAGCCCCAGCATTTT.

This sequence joins TRBV3-1 (or the pseudogene TRBV3-2) and TRBJ2-7; D is possibly TRBD2 (5 bases). The germline gives CDR1 LGHDT, CDR2 YNNKEL (reference sequence). V gave up 4 bases and J gave up 2 bases, with 12 bases separating them. This CDR3 has 14 amino acids. The CDR3 sequence: CASSLMSGTYEQYF. The CDR3, as DNA: TGTGCCAGCAGCCTCATGTCGGGGACCTACGAGCAGTACTTC.

The chain has TRBV6-5 and TRBJ2-6, with unresolved D. The germline V and J ends were trimmed by 7 bases and 1 base, with 8 bases remaining between them. The CDR3 is 14 amino acids. CDR1 and CDR2 from the germline V gene are MNHEY and SVGAGI. The CDR3 protein is CASMTDSGANVLTF. The CDR3 DNA follows: TGTGCCAGCATGACGGATTCTGGGGCCAACGTCCTGACTTTC.

The chain recombines TRBV18 with TRBJ2-1, with TRBD1 matching 7 bases. The germline gives CDR1 KGHSH, CDR2 LQKENI. CDR3 length: 15 residues. Trimming at V came to 4 bases and at J to 0 bases, leaving 3 bases not matched to a gene. The CDR3 DNA reads as TGTGCCAGCTCACTCACAGGGGCCTCCTACAATGAGCAGTTCTTC. It translates to CASSLTGASYNEQFF.

In this sample, this clone turned up a few times. V is TRBV19 and J is TRBJ2-1; 15 bases align to TRBD2. This CDR3 has 17 amino acids. V lost 5 bases and J lost 4; bases outside the gene matches: 6. Germline V gene sequence: CDR1 LNHDA, CDR2 SQIVND (reference sequence). The CDR3 protein is CASSGGLAGGLYNEQFF. The CDR3 nucleotides are TGTGCCAGTAGTGGAGGACTAGCGGGGGGGTTATACAATGAGCAGTTCTTC.

This chain uses TRBV18 with TRBJ1-6; a weak D match, TRBD1 (6 bases). Germline V gives CDR1 KGHSH, CDR2 LQKENI. This CDR3 contains 14 residues. The V gene lost 4 bases and the J gene lost 6 bases, with 10 bases spanning the gap. CDR3 in amino acids: CASSQQGRNSPLHF. Here the CDR3 DNA reads TGTGCCAGCTCACAACAGGGACGTAATTCACCCCTCCACTTT.

The genes are TRBV6-5 and TRBJ1-3, with D possibly matching TRBD1 (6 bases). Trimming pared 6 bases from V and 1 base from J, leaving 13 bases between. Germline loops: CDR1 MNHEY, CDR2 SVGAGI. The CDR3 is 15 residues long. The CDR3 spells CASSDSQGSGNTIYF. The CDR3 DNA follows: TGTGCCAGCAGCGACTCTCAGGGGTCTGGAAACACCATATATTTT.

As to this clone: The same CDR3 also results from other DNA sequences found in this sample. The chain carries TRBV28 and TRBJ1-2; 7 nucleotides align to TRBD1. V shed 6 bases and J 0 bases; nucleotides not matched to a gene: 7. CDR1 is MDHEN, CDR2 SYDVKM, per germline. The length of the CDR3 is 15 residues. The CDR3 region has the DNA TGTGCCAGCAGCTACAGGGGACCGACTAACTATGGCTACACCTTC. Protein: CASSYRGPTNYGYTF.

Of note for this clone: The identical CDR3 is also encoded by other nucleotide sequences in the sample. The chain has TRBV6-2 or TRBV6-3 and TRBJ1-2; D is ambiguous. CDR3 length: 12 amino acids. Trimming shortened V by 0 bases and J by 7 bases, and 6 bases separated the two germline ends. The germline V gene has CDR1 MNHEY and CDR2 SVGEGT. The CDR3 loop reads CASSYSAGGYTF. DNA of the CDR3: TGTGCCAGCAGTTACTCGGCGGGTGGCTACACCTTC.

The rearrangement uses TRBV7-3 and TRBJ2-3, with 10 bases fitting TRBD2. V lost 5 bases to trimming and J lost 3 bases; unmatched junction nucleotides: 5. Germline lookup yields CDR1 SGHTA and CDR2 FQGTGA. This CDR3 contains 15 residues. As DNA, the CDR3 is TGTGCCAGCAGCCCTAGCGGGGGAAGGACAGATACGCAGTATTTT. It codes for CASSPSGGRTDTQYF.

The rearrangement uses TRBV18 and TRBJ2-6; D is possibly TRBD2 (6 bases). V gave up 3 bases and J gave up 0 bases, with 12 bases separating them. The CDR3 length is 17 residues. Germline V CDR1 and CDR2: KGHSH, LQKENI. The CDR3 DNA sequence: TGTGCCAGCTCACCCGGAGGGCCTGGCTCTGGGGCCAACGTCCTGACTTTC. Protein product: CASSPGGPGSGANVLTF.

This CDR3 is CASSLYPGGHDEQYF. CDR3 nucleotide sequence: TGTGCCAGCAGTTTATATCCGGGGGGGCATGACGAGCAGTACTTC. The chain uses TRBV28 and TRBJ2-7, with TRBD2 identical over 8 bases. Germline CDR1 is MDHEN and CDR2 is SYDVKM. J gave up 5 bases and V 1 base, and 7 bases lay outside the gene matches. The CDR3 has 15 residues.

The V gene is TRBV2, the J gene TRBJ1-2; 7 bases match TRBD1. From germline, CDR1 is SNHLY and CDR2 FYNNEI. The CDR3 extends over 15 amino acids. V was pared by 5 bases and J by 5 bases, with 11 bases of the junction left unmatched. The CDR3, as DNA: TGTGCCAGCAGTCCTCGGACAGGTTATAATTATGGCTACACCTTC. Translating gives CASSPRTGYNYGYTF.

This chain links TRBV7-2 with TRBJ1-4; maybe TRBD1 (5 bases). Germline V gene data show CDR1 as SGHTA and CDR2 as FQGNSA. This CDR3 has 16 residues. Trimming pared 5 bases from V and 4 bases from J, leaving 17 bases between. In DNA form, the CDR3 reads TGTGCCAGCAGCCCGACTCCCGGGACTCTTAATGAAAAACTGTTTTTT. This gives the protein CASSPTPGTLNEKLFF.

The V and J genes are TRBV5-5 and TRBJ2-7; D remains unclear. Germline V gene sequence: CDR1 SGHKS, CDR2 YYEKEE (reference sequence). The CDR3 contains 13 residues. Trimming cost V 2 bases and J 3 bases, with 9 bases left between them. The CDR3: CASSLGNSYEQYF. The CDR3 nucleotides read TGTGCCAGCAGCTTAGGGAACAGCTACGAGCAGTACTTC.

This chain links TRBV6-5 with TRBJ2-1; 13 bases are a match to TRBD2. CDR3 length: 16 amino acids. J was trimmed by 9 bases and V by 0 bases; bases with no gene match: 5. The germline gives CDR1 MNHEY, CDR2 SVGAGI. The CDR3 DNA sequence: TGTGCCAGCAGTTACTCGACTAGCGGGGGGCGAAGTGAGCAGTTCTTC. It codes for CASSYSTSGGRSEQFF.

The V and J genes are TRBV30 and TRBJ2-2, with TRBD1 matching over 10 bases. The junction had 1 base not matched to a gene; V was cut back by 2 bases and J by 1 base. Per germline, CDR1 GTSNPN and CDR2 SVGIG (reference sequence). CDR3 length: 15 amino acids. CDR3 in DNA: TGTGCCTGGAGTAGGGACAGGGGGAACACCGGGGAGCTGTTTTTT. It is translated as CAWSRDRGNTGELFF.

The rearrangement joins TRBV2 to TRBJ2-5; D might be TRBD1 (7 bases). Germline V gene lookup returns CDR1 SNHLY and CDR2 FYNNEI. The CDR3 spans 13 residues. V shed 5 bases and J shed 4 bases, with 11 bases lying between them. In nucleotides, the CDR3 is TGTGCCAGCAGTCTCAGGGGGGTAGAGACCCAGTACTTC. It codes for CASSLRGVETQYF.

The chain combines TRBV18 with TRBJ1-2; D unclear. Germline CDR1 reads KGHSH; CDR2 reads LQKENI. Deletions cut 7 bases from V and 0 bases from J, with 15 bases between. The CDR3 is made up of 15 amino acids. In nucleotides, the CDR3 is TGTGCCAGCTACAGACTCTCGGCAGCTAACTATGGCTACACCTTC. This codes for CASYRLSAANYGYTF.